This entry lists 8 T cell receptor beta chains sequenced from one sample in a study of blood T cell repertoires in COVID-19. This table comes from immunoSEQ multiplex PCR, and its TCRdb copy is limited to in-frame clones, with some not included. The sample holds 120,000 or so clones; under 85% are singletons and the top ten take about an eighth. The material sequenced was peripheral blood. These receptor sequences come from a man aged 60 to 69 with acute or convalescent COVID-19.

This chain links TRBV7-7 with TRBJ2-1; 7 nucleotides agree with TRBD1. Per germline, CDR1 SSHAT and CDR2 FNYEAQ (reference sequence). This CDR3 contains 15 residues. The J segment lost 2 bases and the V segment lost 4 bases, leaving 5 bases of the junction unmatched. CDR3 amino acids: CASSWDRAPYNEQFF. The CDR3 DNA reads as TGTGCCAGCAGCTGGGACAGAGCACCCTACAATGAGCAGTTCTTC.

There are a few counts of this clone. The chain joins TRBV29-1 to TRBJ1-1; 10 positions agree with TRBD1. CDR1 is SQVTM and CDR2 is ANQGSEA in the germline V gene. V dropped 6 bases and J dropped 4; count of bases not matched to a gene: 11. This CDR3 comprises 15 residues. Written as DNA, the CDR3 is TGCAGCGTCGAGAACTTGGGACAGGGGACCACTGAAGCTTTCTTT. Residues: CSVENLGQGTTEAFF. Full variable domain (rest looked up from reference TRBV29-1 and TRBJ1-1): SAVISQKPSRDICQRGTSLTIQCQVDSQVTMMFWYRQQPGQSLTLIATANQGSEATYESGFVIDKFPISRPNLTFSTLTVSNMSPEDSSIYLCSVENLGQGTTEAFFGQGTRLTVV.

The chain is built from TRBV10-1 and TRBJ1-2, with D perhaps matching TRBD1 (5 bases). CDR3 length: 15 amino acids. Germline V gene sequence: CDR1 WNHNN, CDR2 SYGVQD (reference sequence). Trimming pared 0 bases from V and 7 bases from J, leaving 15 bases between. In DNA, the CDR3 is TGCGCCAGCAGTGAGTCACCAGGGTCGATTTCTGGCTACACCTTC. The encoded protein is CASSESPGSISGYTF.

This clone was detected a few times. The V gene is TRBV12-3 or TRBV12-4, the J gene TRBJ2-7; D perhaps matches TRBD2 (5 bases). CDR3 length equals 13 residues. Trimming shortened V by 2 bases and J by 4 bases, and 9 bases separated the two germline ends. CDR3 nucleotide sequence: TGTGCCAGCAGTTTACTCAGGAGGTACGAGCAGTACTTC. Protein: CASSLLRRYEQYF.

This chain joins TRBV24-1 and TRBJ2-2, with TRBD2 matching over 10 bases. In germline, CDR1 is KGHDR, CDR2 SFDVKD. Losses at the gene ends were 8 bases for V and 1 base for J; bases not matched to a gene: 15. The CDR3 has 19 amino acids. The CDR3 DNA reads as TGTGCCACCACCCTCTATTGGCCTAGCGGGAGAGGGAACACCGGGGAGCTGTTTTTT. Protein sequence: CATTLYWPSGRGNTGELFF.

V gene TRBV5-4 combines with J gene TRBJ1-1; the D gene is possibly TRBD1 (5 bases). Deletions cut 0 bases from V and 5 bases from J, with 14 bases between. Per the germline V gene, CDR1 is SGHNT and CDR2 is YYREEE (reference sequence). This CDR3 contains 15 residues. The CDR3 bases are TGTGCCAGCAGCTTGGGTTTGGGGGGGATGACTGAAGCTTTCTTT. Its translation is CASSLGLGGMTEAFF.

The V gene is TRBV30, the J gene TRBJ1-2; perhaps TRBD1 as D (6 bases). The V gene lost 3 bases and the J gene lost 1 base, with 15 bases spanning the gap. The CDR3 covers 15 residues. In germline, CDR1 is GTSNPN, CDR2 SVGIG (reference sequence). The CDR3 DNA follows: TGTGCCTGGAGAAGGGGGACCGCAAATAACTATGGCTACACCTTC. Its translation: CAWRRGTANNYGYTF.

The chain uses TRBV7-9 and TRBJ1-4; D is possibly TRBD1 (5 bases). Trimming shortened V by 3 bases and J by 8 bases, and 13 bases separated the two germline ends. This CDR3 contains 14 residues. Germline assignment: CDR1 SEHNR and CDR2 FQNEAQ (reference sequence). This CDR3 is CASSLAPGGEKLFF. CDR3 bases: TGTGCCAGCAGCTTGGCCCCCGGGGGGGAAAAACTGTTTTTT.